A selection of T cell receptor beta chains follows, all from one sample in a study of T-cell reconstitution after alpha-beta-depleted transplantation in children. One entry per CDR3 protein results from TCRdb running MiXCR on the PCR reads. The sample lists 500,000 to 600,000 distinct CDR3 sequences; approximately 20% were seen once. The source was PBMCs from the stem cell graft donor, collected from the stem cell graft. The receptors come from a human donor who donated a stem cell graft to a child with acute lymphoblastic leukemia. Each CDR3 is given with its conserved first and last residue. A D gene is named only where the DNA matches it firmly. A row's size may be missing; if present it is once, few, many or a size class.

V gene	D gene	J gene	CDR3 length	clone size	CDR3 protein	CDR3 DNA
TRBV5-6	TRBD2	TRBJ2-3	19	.	CASSSGVGLSGIRTDTQYF	TGTGCCAGCAGCTCAGGCGTTGGGTTAAGCGGGATCCGCACAGATACGCAGTATTTT
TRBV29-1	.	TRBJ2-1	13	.	CSVGGHVSNEQFF	TGCAGCGTCGGAGGGCACGTTTCCAATGAGCAGTTCTTC
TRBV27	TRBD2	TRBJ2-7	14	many	CASSFSGSRYEQYF	TGTGCCAGCAGTTTTAGCGGGAGCCGGTACGAGCAGTACTTC
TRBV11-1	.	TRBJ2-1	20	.	CASSLSGRGPYFAVHNEQFF	TGTGCCAGCAGCTTATCAGGCAGGGGCCCTTACTTTGCCGTACACAATGAGCAGTTCTTC
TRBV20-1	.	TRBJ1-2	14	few	CSAREGGPNYGYTF	TGCAGTGCTAGAGAAGGGGGACCTAACTATGGCTACACCTTC
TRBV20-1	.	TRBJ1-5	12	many	CSARAGRQPQHF	TGCAGTGCTAGGGCGGGGCGGCAGCCCCAGCATTTT
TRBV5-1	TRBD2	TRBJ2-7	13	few	CASQAGAAYEQYF	TGCGCCAGCCAAGCGGGGGCGGCCTACGAGCAGTACTTC
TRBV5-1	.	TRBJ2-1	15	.	CASSLASSGVNEQFF	TGCGCCAGCAGCTTGGCCTCCTCGGGAGTAAATGAGCAGTTCTTC
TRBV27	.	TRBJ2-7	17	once	CASSPLPLHSVGDEQYF	TGTGCCAGCAGTCCTTTGCCCCTGCATAGCGTAGGAGACGAGCAGTACTTC
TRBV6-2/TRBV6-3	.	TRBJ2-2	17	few	CASSYSSGRANTGELFF	TGTGCCAGCAGTTACTCGAGTGGGCGGGCGAACACCGGGGAGCTGTTTTTT
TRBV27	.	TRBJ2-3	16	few	CASSPWGRGRSDTQYF	TGTGCCAGCAGTCCCTGGGGCAGGGGGAGGTCAGATACGCAGTATTTT
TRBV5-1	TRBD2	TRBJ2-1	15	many	CASSFNAGGDNEQFF	TGCGCCAGCAGCTTTAACGCGGGAGGAGACAATGAGCAGTTCTTC
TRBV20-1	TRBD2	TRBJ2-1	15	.	CSARPLAGVYNEQFF	TGCAGTGCTCGACCTCTAGCGGGAGTTTACAATGAGCAGTTCTTC
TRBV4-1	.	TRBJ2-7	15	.	CASSQDQGSYYEQYF	TGCGCCAGCAGCCAAGATCAGGGGAGCTACTACGAGCAGTACTTC
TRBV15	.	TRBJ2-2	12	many	CATSPNTGELFF	TGTGCCACCAGCCCTAACACCGGGGAGCTGTTTTTT
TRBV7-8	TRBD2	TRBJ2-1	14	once	CASSSGTSANEQFF	TGTGCCAGCAGCTCCGGGACTAGCGCGAATGAGCAGTTCTTC
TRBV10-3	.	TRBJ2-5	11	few	CAIGGEETQYF	TGTGCCATCGGCGGTGAAGAGACCCAGTACTTC
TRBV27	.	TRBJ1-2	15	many	CASSFRDTGAYGYTF	TGTGCCAGCAGTTTCCGGGACACCGGCGCCTATGGCTACACCTTC
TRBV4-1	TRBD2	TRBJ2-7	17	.	CASSQDWPAGGPNEQYF	TGCGCCAGCAGCCAAGATTGGCCAGCGGGAGGGCCGAACGAGCAGTACTTC
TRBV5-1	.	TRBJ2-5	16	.	CASSPTPAPPKNTQYF	TGCGCCAGCAGCCCAACCCCGGCCCCGCCGAAAAACACCCAGTACTTC
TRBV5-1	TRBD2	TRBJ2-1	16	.	CASSLDQRGMLSEQFF	TGCGCCAGCAGCTTAGACCAGCGGGGCATGCTTAGTGAGCAGTTCTTC
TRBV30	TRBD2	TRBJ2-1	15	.	CASCLGTSGRNEQFF	TGTGCCTCCTGCTTAGGGACTAGCGGGAGGAATGAGCAGTTCTTC
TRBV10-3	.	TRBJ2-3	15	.	CAISEVPKETDTQYF	TGTGCCATCAGTGAGGTCCCTAAGGAGACAGATACGCAGTATTTT
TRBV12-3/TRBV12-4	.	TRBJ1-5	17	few	CASIPLFMGLSNQPQHF	TGTGCCAGCATTCCTTTATTTATGGGGCTTAGCAATCAGCCCCAGCATTTT
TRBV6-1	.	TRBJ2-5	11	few	CASPRGETQYF	TGTGCCAGTCCCCGGGGAGAGACCCAGTACTTC
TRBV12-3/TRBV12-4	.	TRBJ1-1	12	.	CASSLGYGEAFF	TGTGCCAGCAGTTTAGGCTATGGTGAAGCTTTCTTT
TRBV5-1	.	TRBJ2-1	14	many	CASSFLLWDNEQFF	TGCGCCAGCAGCTTCCTATTGTGGGACAATGAGCAGTTCTTC
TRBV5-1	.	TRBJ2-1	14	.	CASSGGLASNEQFF	TGCGCCAGCAGCGGGGGACTGGCTTCTAATGAGCAGTTCTTC
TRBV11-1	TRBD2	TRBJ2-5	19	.	CASSPLRISGRALFKTQYF	TGTGCCAGCAGCCCCCTCCGAATTAGCGGGAGGGCCTTGTTTAAGACCCAGTACTTC
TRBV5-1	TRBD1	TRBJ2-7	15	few	CASTRRGQGAYEQYF	TGCGCCAGCACCCGGAGGGGACAGGGGGCCTACGAGCAGTACTTC
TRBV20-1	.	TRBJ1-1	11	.	CSASLGSRAFF	TGCAGTGCTAGCCTCGGCTCTAGGGCTTTCTTT
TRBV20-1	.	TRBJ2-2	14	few	CSARDNRPVGELFF	TGCAGTGCTAGAGATAACAGGCCCGTGGGGGAGCTGTTTTTT
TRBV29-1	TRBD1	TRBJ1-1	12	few	CSVGQGATEAFF	TGCAGCGTAGGACAGGGGGCCACTGAAGCTTTCTTT
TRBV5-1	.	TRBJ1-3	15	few	CASSFGSGSGNTIYF	TGCGCCAGCAGCTTCGGAAGCGGCTCTGGAAACACCATATATTTT
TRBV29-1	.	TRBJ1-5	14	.	CSVEGEGSNQPQHF	TGCAGCGTTGAGGGAGAGGGGTCGAATCAGCCCCAGCATTTT
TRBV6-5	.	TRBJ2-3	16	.	CASSYGGTAFRDTQYF	TGTGCCAGCAGTTACGGCGGGACAGCCTTTAGAGATACGCAGTATTTT
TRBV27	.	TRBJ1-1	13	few	CASSLTINTEAFF	TGTGCCAGCAGTTTAACAATAAACACTGAAGCTTTCTTT
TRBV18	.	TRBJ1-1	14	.	CASSPEGDSRLAFF	TGTGCCAGCTCACCGGAGGGGGACTCTCGCTTAGCTTTCTTT
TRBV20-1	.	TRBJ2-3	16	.	CSARPFRRAGTDTQYF	TGCAGTGCTAGGCCCTTTAGGCGGGCGGGCACAGATACGCAGTATTTT
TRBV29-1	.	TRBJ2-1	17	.	CSAGGTFGQGSYNEQFF	TGCAGCGCGGGGGGGACGTTCGGACAGGGTTCCTACAATGAGCAGTTCTTC
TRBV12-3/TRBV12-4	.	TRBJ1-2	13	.	CASGGRRNYGYTF	TGTGCCAGCGGGGGACGGCGGAACTATGGCTACACCTTC
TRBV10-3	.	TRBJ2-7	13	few	CAIRQEPSYEQYF	TGTGCCATCAGGCAGGAACCCTCCTACGAGCAGTACTTC
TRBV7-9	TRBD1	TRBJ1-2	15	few	CASSLLPGGADGYTF	TGTGCCAGCAGCTTATTGCCAGGGGGCGCGGATGGCTACACCTTC
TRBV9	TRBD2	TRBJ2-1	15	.	CASSVRTSGRNEQFF	TGTGCCAGCAGCGTGAGGACTAGCGGGAGGAATGAGCAGTTCTTC
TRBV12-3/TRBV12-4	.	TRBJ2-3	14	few	CASSRPGAKDTQYF	TGTGCCAGCAGCCGCCCAGGGGCGAAAGATACGCAGTATTTT
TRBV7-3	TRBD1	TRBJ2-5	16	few	CASSHSGTGGQETQYF	TGTGCCAGCAGCCATTCCGGGACAGGGGGGCAAGAGACCCAGTACTTC
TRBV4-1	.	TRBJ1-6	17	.	CASSQARGQLNNSPLHF	TGCGCCAGCAGCCAAGCAAGAGGACAGTTGAACAATTCACCCCTCCACTTT
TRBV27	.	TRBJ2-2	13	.	CASSFPYTGELFF	TGTGCCAGCAGTTTCCCCTACACCGGGGAGCTGTTTTTT
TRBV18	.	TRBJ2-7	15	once	CASSPSQEWGYEQYF	TGTGCCAGCTCACCCTCACAGGAATGGGGCTACGAGCAGTACTTC
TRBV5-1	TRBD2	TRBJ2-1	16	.	CASTSKTSGSRGEQFF	TGCGCCAGCACATCGAAGACTAGCGGGAGCCGAGGAGAGCAGTTCTTC
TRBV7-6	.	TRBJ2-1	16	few	CASSSEPSGSYNEQFF	TGTGCCAGCAGCTCAGAGCCGTCTGGCTCCTACAATGAGCAGTTCTTC
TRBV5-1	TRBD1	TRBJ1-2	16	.	CASSRDRPALGYGYTF	TGCGCCAGCTCCCGGGACAGACCCGCCCTGGGCTATGGCTACACCTTC
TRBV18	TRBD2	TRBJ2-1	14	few	CASSPPSGSVEQFF	TGTGCCAGCTCACCACCTAGCGGGAGCGTAGAGCAGTTCTTC
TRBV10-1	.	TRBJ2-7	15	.	CASSEDRRGGYEQYF	TGCGCCAGCAGTGAAGACAGGAGAGGTGGTTACGAGCAGTACTTC
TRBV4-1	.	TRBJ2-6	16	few	CASSQDWSSGANVLTF	TGCGCCAGCAGCCAAGATTGGAGCTCTGGGGCCAACGTCCTGACTTTC
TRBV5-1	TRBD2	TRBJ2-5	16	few	CASSPGLAGDLETQYF	TGCGCCAGCAGCCCGGGACTAGCGGGAGACCTAGAGACCCAGTACTTC
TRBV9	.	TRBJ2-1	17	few	CASSITGFLRSYNEQFF	TGTGCCAGCAGCATCACAGGGTTCCTTAGGAGTTACAATGAGCAGTTCTTC
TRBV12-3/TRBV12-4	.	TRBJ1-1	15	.	CASSFIIVVNTEAFF	TGTGCCAGCAGTTTTATAATCGTGGTGAACACTGAAGCTTTCTTT
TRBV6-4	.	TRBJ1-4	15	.	CASSPGTLTNEKLFF	TGTGCCAGCAGTCCCGGGACATTGACGAATGAAAAACTGTTTTTT